The rows below give T cell receptor beta chains drawn from one sample of a study of blood T cell repertoires in COVID-19. Measured with immunoSEQ multiplex PCR; TCRdb has only the in-frame clones, and not every one. The sample has roughly 180,000 clones; nearly 85% are singletons. What was sequenced was peripheral blood. The receptors were sampled from a woman aged 25-40 years with acute or convalescent COVID-19. Each CDR3 is given with its conserved first and last residue. D genes are given only for firm matches. The size of a clone is reported for some rows only, either as once, few or many, or as a class for expanded clones.

clone size	V gene	D gene	J gene	CDR3 DNA	CDR3 protein
NA	TRBV10-3	TRBD1	TRBJ2-6	TGTGCCATTCCAGGGGGCCTTGGGGCCAACGTCCTGACTTTC	CAIPGGLGANVLTF
NA	TRBV4-1	TRBD1	TRBJ1-4	TGCGCCAGCAGCCAAGTCTTCGCCGGGACAGTCGAAAAACTGTTTTTT	CASSQVFAGTVEKLFF
NA	TRBV6-4	TRBD1	TRBJ1-6	TGTGCCAGCAGTGACTCCGGGACAGGGGATTACGGGACCCTCCACTTT	CASSDSGTGDYGTLHF
NA	TRBV29-1	NA	TRBJ2-1	TGCAGCGGCGGGCGGTCTAGCTTGAATGAGCAGTTCTTC	CSGGRSSLNEQFF
NA	TRBV11-2	TRBD2	TRBJ2-1	TGTGCCAGCAGCTTAGTCGGGGGGTACAATGAGCAGTTCTTC	CASSLVGGYNEQFF
once	TRBV19	NA	TRBJ2-7	TGTGCCAGTAGTACCCCTTTGGGGGGTAAGTACGAGCAGTACTTC	CASSTPLGGKYEQYF
NA	TRBV2	NA	TRBJ1-5	TGTGCCAGCAGTGACGGGGGGGTTCAGCCCCAGCATTTT	CASSDGGVQPQHF
NA	TRBV7-2	NA	TRBJ2-5	TGTGCCAGCAGCTTACAGGGTGGGAAAGAGACCCAGTACTTC	CASSLQGGKETQYF
NA	TRBV4-2	NA	TRBJ1-6	TGTGCCAGCAGTCGGACAGACAATAATTCACCCCTCCACTTT	CASSRTDNNSPLHF
NA	TRBV7-8	TRBD2	TRBJ2-3	TGTGCCAGCAGCCCCTTAGCGGGGCTAACAGATACGCAGTATTTT	CASSPLAGLTDTQYF
NA	TRBV3-1/TRBV3-2	NA	TRBJ1-3	TGTGCCAGCAGCCTCAACCCAGGGGCCAGACGGGACACCATATATTTT	CASSLNPGARRDTIYF
NA	TRBV7-9	TRBD2	TRBJ2-5	TGTGCCAGCAGCTTCGGGATAGCGGGTCAAGAGACCCAGTACTTC	CASSFGIAGQETQYF
NA	TRBV28	NA	TRBJ2-5	TGTGCCAGCAGTTTCCTGAGGGGGAATGGAGAGACCCAGTACTTC	CASSFLRGNGETQYF
once	TRBV19	TRBD2	TRBJ2-1	TGTGCCAGTACCCCTCCCCGACTAGCGGGCGTTACTGTGGGACACAATGAGCAGTTCTTC	CASTPPRLAGVTVGHNEQFF
NA	TRBV5-4	NA	TRBJ1-3	TGTGCCAGGGCAGCCACAACGGAGCAACCCCGGCGTGTGGGAAACACCATATATTTT	CARAATTEQPRRVGNTIYF
NA	TRBV5-8	NA	TRBJ1-3	TGTGCCAGCAGCTCAGGAGGCTCTATCTCTGGAAACACCATATATTTT	CASSSGGSISGNTIYF
NA	TRBV28	NA	TRBJ1-2	TGTGCCAGCAGTTTATCAGGCAGCACCCTTTATGGCTACACCTTC	CASSLSGSTLYGYTF
NA	TRBV27	TRBD1	TRBJ1-1	TGTGCCAGCAGTTGGGACAGGAACACTGAAGCTTTCTTT	CASSWDRNTEAFF
NA	TRBV11-2	NA	TRBJ1-1	TGTGCCAGCAGCTTAGCAGGAACACACACTGAAGCTTTCTTT	CASSLAGTHTEAFF
NA	TRBV29-1	NA	TRBJ1-2	TGCAGCGTCGGACACCGTGGACAACTAAACTATGGCTACACCTTC	CSVGHRGQLNYGYTF
NA	TRBV19	NA	TRBJ1-5	TGTGCCATCGGGCAGGGGCATCGACAGCCCCAGCATTTT	CAIGQGHRQPQHF
NA	TRBV6-1	NA	TRBJ1-3	TGTGCCAGCAGTGAAGAACTCCGGTCTGGAAACACCATATATTTT	CASSEELRSGNTIYF
NA	TRBV5-1	TRBD1	TRBJ1-4	TGCGCCAGCAGCCGGGACAGGGGGGTATCTAATGAAAAACTGTTTTTT	CASSRDRGVSNEKLFF
NA	TRBV9	TRBD1	TRBJ1-2	TGTGCCAGCAGTCACTCCCAGGGGGCTAACTATGGCTACACTTTC	CASSHSQGANYGYTF
NA	TRBV3-1/TRBV3-2	TRBD1	TRBJ1-2	TGTGCCAGCAGCCAGTTGGACAGGGGTGATGGCTACACCTTC	CASSQLDRGDGYTF
NA	TRBV21-1	NA	TRBJ2-7	TGTGCCAGCAGCCCCGGACTAGCGGGGGGGCAGGCATATTCCTACGAGCAGTACTTC	CASSPGLAGGQAYSYEQYF
NA	TRBV5-5	NA	TRBJ1-1	TGTGCCAGCAGCTTGATGGGGGGTTACTTGAACACTGAAGCTTTCTTT	CASSLMGGYLNTEAFF
NA	TRBV5-1	TRBD1	TRBJ2-3	TGCGCCAGCAGACAAACAGGGGCACGTACAGATACGCAGTATTTT	CASRQTGARTDTQYF
NA	TRBV5-4	TRBD1	TRBJ1-4	TGTGCCAGCAGCTTGACAGGGGTTTCCGAAAAACTGTTTTTT	CASSLTGVSEKLFF
once	TRBV7-2	TRBD2	TRBJ2-1	TGTGCCAGCAGCTTAGAGGGGCGGGGGGTACGGAATGAGCAGTTCTTC	CASSLEGRGVRNEQFF
once	TRBV5-1	TRBD1	TRBJ1-1	TGCGCCAGCAGCTTGGGGGGGTCAGGGGGCGCGAACACTGAAGCTTTCTTT	CASSLGGSGGANTEAFF
NA	TRBV15	NA	TRBJ1-1	TGTGCCACCAGCGGCAATGGACGAGGGCTTTATGAAGCTTTCTTT	CATSGNGRGLYEAFF
NA	TRBV13	NA	TRBJ2-3	TGTGCCAGCAGCTTAGGCTTTAGCGGAACAGATACGCAGTATTTT	CASSLGFSGTDTQYF
NA	TRBV7-9	NA	TRBJ1-6	TGTGCCAGCACCACTGGGGGGAGCTCCTATAATTCACCCCTCCACTTT	CASTTGGSSYNSPLHF
once	TRBV27	TRBD1	TRBJ1-2	TGTGCCAGCAGTTCAGGGGGTGGCTACACCTTC	CASSSGGGYTF
few	TRBV29-1	NA	TRBJ1-1	TGCAGCGTTGGAGGGGGGAGGGGGAACACTGAAGCTTTCTTT	CSVGGGRGNTEAFF
NA	TRBV9	TRBD2	TRBJ2-3	TGTGCCAGCAGCGTAGTAGTAGCGGGGGGCACAGATACGCAGTATTTT	CASSVVVAGGTDTQYF
once	TRBV2	TRBD1	TRBJ1-2	TGTGCCAGCAGGGGACAGGGGAATTCGGGTGGCTACACCTTC	CASRGQGNSGGYTF
once	TRBV6-1	NA	TRBJ2-1	TGTGCCAGCAGTGACGGCTGGCGGGACAGAACCTACAATGAGCAGTTCTTC	CASSDGWRDRTYNEQFF
once	TRBV6-5	NA	TRBJ2-5	TGTGCCAGCAGTCCGGCCCCAGGGGTATGGGAGACCCAGTACTTC	CASSPAPGVWETQYF
NA	TRBV12-5	TRBD2	TRBJ2-3	TGTGCTAGTGTCGAGAGGCTAGCGGGAACTTGCACAGATACGCAGTATTTT	CASVERLAGTCTDTQYF
NA	TRBV5-1	NA	TRBJ2-2	TGCGCCAGCAGCCACGGACTCGACACCGGGGAGCTGTTTTTT	CASSHGLDTGELFF
NA	TRBV28	NA	TRBJ1-4	TGTGCCACTCGAGGAGGAACTAATGAAAAACTGTTTTTT	CATRGGTNEKLFF
few	TRBV6-6	NA	TRBJ2-7	TGTGCCAGCAGTGTAACAGGTAGCTCCTACGAGCAGTACTTC	CASSVTGSSYEQYF
NA	TRBV7-9	NA	TRBJ2-2	TGTGCCACGACGCCAGGGGTTGGCACCGGGGAGCTGTTTTTT	CATTPGVGTGELFF
NA	TRBV29-1	NA	TRBJ1-3	TGCAGCGTGGACACGGGACTTGGCCTCTCTGGAAACACCATATATTTT	CSVDTGLGLSGNTIYF
NA	TRBV7-6	NA	TRBJ2-1	TGTGCCAGCAGCTTAGATCTCAGTGGCGGCTCCTACAATGAGCAGTTCTTC	CASSLDLSGGSYNEQFF
NA	TRBV6-6	NA	TRBJ2-2	TGTGCCAGCAGATTATTTACCGGGGAGCTGTTTTTT	CASRLFTGELFF
once	TRBV4-3	TRBD1	TRBJ2-3	TGCGCCAGCAGCCAAGATAACCGCAACCGACAGGGGACAGATACGCAGTATTTT	CASSQDNRNRQGTDTQYF
NA	TRBV7-9	TRBD1	TRBJ1-2	TGTGCCAGCAGCTTAGCCGGGACAGGGGGCATTGCGGGCTATGGCTACACCTTC	CASSLAGTGGIAGYGYTF
once	TRBV19	TRBD1	TRBJ1-2	TGTGCCAGTAGTGGACGGACAGGGGAAGCTAACTATGGCTACACCTTC	CASSGRTGEANYGYTF
NA	TRBV6-2/TRBV6-3	TRBD2	TRBJ2-2	TGTGCCAGCAGTCGTCTTTCTAGCGGGGGGGATCCGACCGGGGAGCTGTTTTTT	CASSRLSSGGDPTGELFF
NA	TRBV12-3/TRBV12-4	TRBD1	TRBJ1-6	TGTGCCAGCAGAGGACAGGTGGCGTCACCCCTCCACTTT	CASRGQVASPLHF